This TCR beta chain was captured by sequencing in a study of response to subunit inactivated influenza vaccine. Study observations and caveats: A suggestion made by the authors is that each seasonal influenza vaccination recruits few new T cells.

The ends were cut back, 3 bases at V and 7 bases at J, with 13 bases in the middle. This CDR3 is built from 14 residues. TCRdb reprocessed the RT-PCR reads via MiXCR and lists one record per CDR3 protein. Of over 800,000 distinct CDR3 sequences listed, less than 25% are singletons. This clonotype was counted only a few times. Its antigen is unknown. The chain combines TRBV12-3 or TRBV12-4 with TRBJ2-1; D perhaps matches TRBD2 (5 bases). This clonotype was sampled from a man aged 45-65 years who received an inactivated influenza vaccine. The sample here was PBMCs from blood, taken 5 to 6 days after vaccination. CDR3 DNA: TGTGCCAGCAGTTTCGGTGGCGGGCCTAATGAGCAGTTCTTC. Translated: CASSFGGGPNEQFF.